These 18 T cell receptor beta chains came from one sample sequenced in a study of cytomegalovirus exposure and HLA in healthy donors. Assay: immunoSEQ multiplex PCR; the TCRdb copy retains only in-frame clones and omits some. The table has roughly 230,000 clones, 90% seen once. The sample comprised PBMCs. These receptors were obtained from a woman in her thirties in good health and CMV-seronegative.

The chain couples TRBV27 to TRBJ2-1; 10 nucleotides align to TRBD2. The germline V gene has CDR1 MNHEY and CDR2 SMNVEV (reference sequence). V lost 0 bases, J lost 9 bases, and 11 bases stayed unmatched. The CDR3 is 17 residues long. The CDR3 is CASSLSPGTSAGSEQFF. DNA for the CDR3: TGTGCCAGCAGTTTATCCCCCGGGACTAGCGCCGGGAGTGAGCAGTTCTTC.

The V and J genes are TRBV7-9 and TRBJ2-1, with TRBD2 matching 10 bases. The CDR3 has 18 amino acids. V dropped 1 base and J dropped 2; count of bases not matched to a gene: 8. Germline V gives CDR1 SEHNR, CDR2 FQNEAQ (reference sequence). The CDR3 region is CASSLGRSSGGPYNEQFF. CDR3 coding DNA: TGTGCCAGCAGCTTAGGAAGGTCTAGCGGGGGTCCCTACAATGAGCAGTTCTTC.

The chain joins TRBV27 to TRBJ1-5; the D is unclear. The CDR3 extends over 15 amino acids. V gave up 0 bases and J gave up 0 bases, with 6 bases separating them. Germline lookup yields CDR1 MNHEY and CDR2 SMNVEV (reference sequence). CDR3 region: CASSLSINSNQPQHF. CDR3 in DNA: TGTGCCAGCAGTTTATCGATAAATAGCAATCAGCCCCAGCATTTT.

A few counts support this clone. This sequence joins TRBV4-1 and TRBJ2-1; TRBD1 aligns across 7 bases. The V gene end was trimmed by 3 bases and the J gene end by 8 bases; junction bases not matched to a gene: 1. The CDR3 has 12 amino acids. Germline loops: CDR1 MGHRA, CDR2 YSYEKL. CDR3 nucleotides: TGCGCCAGCAGCCATACAGGGGATGAGCAGTTCTTC. Amino acid sequence: CASSHTGDEQFF.

This chain uses TRBV7-3 with TRBJ2-3; 9 positions match TRBD1. CDR1 and CDR2 from the germline V gene are SGHTA and FQGTGA. Trimming took 5 bases from V and 1 from J; bases not matched to a gene: 4. The CDR3 has 15 residues. The CDR3 coding sequence is TGTGCCAGCAGCACCACAGGGGGCGGCACAGATACGCAGTATTTT. It is translated as CASSTTGGGTDTQYF.

The rearrangement joins TRBV2 to TRBJ1-5; possibly TRBD1 for D (5 bases). This CDR3 has 15 residues. CDR1 and CDR2 (germline): SNHLY, FYNNEI. V gave up 6 bases and J gave up 4 bases, with 16 bases separating them. The CDR3 protein is CASRVQAGGNQPQHF. The CDR3 DNA reads as TGTGCCAGCAGGGTTCAGGCGGGGGGAAATCAGCCCCAGCATTTT.

The chain couples TRBV4-3 to TRBJ2-7; D tentatively fits TRBD1 or TRBD2 (5 bases each). There are 13 residues in the CDR3. V was clipped by 0 bases and J by 3 bases, with 6 bases between them. Germline values: CDR1 LGHNA, CDR2 YSLEER. The CDR3 is CASSQERGYEQYF. The CDR3 nucleotides are TGCGCCAGCAGCCAAGAGAGGGGCTACGAGCAGTACTTC.

This chain uses TRBV29-1 with TRBJ2-2; maybe TRBD2 (5 bases). Between the trimmed V and J ends, which lost 4 bases and 0 bases, there was a span of 9 bases. The CDR3 consists of 14 residues. Germline V gives CDR1 SQVTM, CDR2 ANQGSEA. In DNA form, the CDR3 reads TGCAGCGTTGGCGGGCTAACGAACACCGGGGAGCTGTTTTTT. Translating it yields CSVGGLTNTGELFF.

The chain employs TRBV30 and TRBJ2-7, with D perhaps being TRBD1 or TRBD2 (6 bases each). The length of the CDR3 is 13 residues. The germline gives CDR1 GTSNPN, CDR2 SVGIG (reference sequence). V dropped 3 bases and J dropped 3 bases, with 12 bases sitting between them. The CDR3 sequence is CAWSLGGNYEQYF. CDR3 DNA sequence: TGTGCCTGGAGCCTAGGGGGGAACTACGAGCAGTACTTC.

This rearrangement joins TRBV5-6 to TRBJ2-3; D is perhaps TRBD1 or TRBD2 (5 bases each). Germline V gene lookup returns CDR1 SGHDT and CDR2 YYEEEE. CDR3 length equals 14 residues. The V end was cut by 5 bases, the J end by 6 bases, with 16 bases between. CDR3 nucleotide sequence: TGTGCCAGCAGAGACTATCGGGGCGGGGATACGCAGTATTTT. As protein: CASRDYRGGDTQYF. Together with reference TRBV5-6 and TRBJ2-3, the CDR3 gives the full variable domain: DAGVTQSPTHLIKTRGQQVTLRCSPKSGHDTVSWYQQALGQGPQFIFQYYEEEERQRGNFPDRFSGHQFPNYSSELNVNALLLGDSALYLCASRDYRGGDTQYFGPGTRLTVL.

The rearrangement uses TRBV4-2 and TRBJ2-1; TRBD2 matches at 8 bases. V shed 0 bases, J shed 4 bases, and the junction held 8 bases outside the gene matches. The CDR3 spans 17 residues. The germline V gene has CDR1 LGHNA and CDR2 YNFKEQ. The CDR3 DNA follows: TGTGCCAGCAGCCAAGATAATTCGGCTAGCGGGTACAATGAGCAGTTCTTC. Amino acids: CASSQDNSASGYNEQFF.

The chain carries TRBV6-6 and TRBJ1-2, with unresolved D. Trimming took off 6 bases at V and 6 bases at J, with 17 bases between the two ends. Per the germline V gene, CDR1 is MNHNY and CDR2 is SVGAGI (reference sequence). The CDR3 consists of 14 residues. In nucleotides, the CDR3 is TGTGCCAGCAGCTCCGCGGAGCAGCCCCATGGCTACACCTTC. Translated, it gives CASSSAEQPHGYTF.

This CDR3 reads CASSFAGTRGINEQFF. The CDR3 nucleotides are TGCGCCAGCAGCTTTGCCGGGACTAGGGGGATCAATGAGCAGTTCTTC. This chain joins TRBV5-1 and TRBJ2-1; 8 bases match TRBD2. With 2 bases clipped from V and 6 bases from J, the junction kept 10 bases outside the gene matches. In germline, CDR1 is SGHRS, CDR2 YFSETQ. The CDR3 contains 16 residues.

The J gene is TRBJ2-5, the V gene TRBV29-1; D call uncertain. This CDR3 region has 10 residues. Germline CDR1 and CDR2: SQVTM and ANQGSEA. CDR3 DNA: TGCAGTGCCGGCGAGGCTTCTCCTTACTTC. It specifies CSAGEASPYF.

V and J are TRBV4-2 and TRBJ1-1, with D perhaps matching TRBD1 (6 bases). The CDR3 contains 15 residues. Germline V CDR1 and CDR2: LGHNA, YNFKEQ. Trimming removed 2 bases at V and 6 bases at J, with 16 bases between. This CDR3 reads CASSQTGTSGAEAFF. As DNA, the CDR3 is TGTGCCAGCAGCCAAACAGGGACGTCTGGGGCTGAAGCTTTCTTT.

The chain links TRBV4-3 to TRBJ2-7; a weak D match, TRBD1 (5 bases). Looked up from germline, CDR1 is LGHNA and CDR2 is YSLEER. The CDR3 runs to 14 residues. V lost 7 bases, J lost 1 base, and 14 bases lay in between. CDR3 bases: TGCGCCAGCAAGGTTGGCAGGGTGTCCTACGAGCAGTACTTC. As protein: CASKVGRVSYEQYF.

The rearrangement joins TRBV28 to TRBJ2-7; TRBD1 is a possible D gene (7 bases). V was shortened by 4 bases and J by 2 bases, with 24 bases between the two germline ends. CDR1 is MDHEN, CDR2 SYDVKM, per germline. The CDR3 extends over 18 amino acids. The DNA of the CDR3 is TGTGCCAGCAGTTATGGGACTTGGGTCAGGGACAGCGCCTACGAGCAGTACTTC. Translating gives CASSYGTWVRDSAYEQYF.

The V and J genes are TRBV10-3 and TRBJ2-1, with TRBD2 identical over 9 bases. CDR1 and CDR2 from the germline V gene are ENHRY and SYGVKD. J gave up 9 bases and V 0 bases, and 12 bases lay outside the gene matches. The CDR3 loop spans 17 amino acids. CDR3 sequence (DNA): TGTGCCATCAGTGAGTCAATAGCGGGAGTGAAGGAAGGTGAGCAGTTCTTC. It yields the protein CAISESIAGVKEGEQFF.